The rows below give T cell receptor beta chains drawn from one sample of a study of identical twins. One entry per CDR3 protein results from TCRdb running MiXCR on the 5' RACE reads. Of 270,000 or so distinct CDR3 sequences listed, about 8% are singletons. The data were also submitted as part of a second study, on yellow fever vaccine responses in identical twins.

Sequencing was done on a sample of CD8+ T cells sorted from blood. The receptors here all came from a woman aged 18 to 35 in good health. Each CDR3 is given with its conserved first and last residue. D genes are given only for firm matches. Clone size, where shown, is once, few, many, or a class for clones that have expanded.

j_gene,v_gene,d_gene,abundance,len,CDR3nt,CDR3aa
TRBJ2-1,TRBV4-3,NA,NA,16,TGCGCCAGCACCCCTTTTTTGTTAGCGGAGTACAATGAGCAGTTCTTC,CASTPFLLAEYNEQFF
TRBJ2-7,TRBV28,NA,few,14,TGTGCCAGCAGTTTGGATGGGGTGAGCAGCGAGCAGTACTTC,CASSLDGVSSEQYF
TRBJ2-5,TRBV5-1,NA,many,14,TGCGCCAGCAGCGAGGGCTGGAGCCAAGAGACCCAGTACTTC,CASSEGWSQETQYF
TRBJ2-2,TRBV10-3,TRBD2,few,15,TGTGCCATCAGTGATCGGGGGGGGAGCACCGGGGAGCTGTTTTTT,CAISDRGGSTGELFF
TRBJ2-7,TRBV27,NA,NA,13,TGTGCCAGCATTCCTCACGGGGCCTACGAGCAGTACTTC,CASIPHGAYEQYF
TRBJ1-6,TRBV6-4,NA,few,12,TGTGCCAGCAGCGTACAGAGTTTTCTCCTCCACTTT,CASSVQSFLLHF
TRBJ2-5,TRBV7-9,NA,NA,14,TGTGCCAGCAGCTTAGTTCTCAGCCAAGAGACCCAGTACTTC,CASSLVLSQETQYF
TRBJ2-5,TRBV29-1,TRBD1,NA,16,TGCAGCGTTGGCCGCAGGGACAGCCTGTACCAAGAGACCCAGTACTTC,CSVGRRDSLYQETQYF
TRBJ2-3,TRBV11-3,NA,NA,15,TGTGCCAGCAGCCGCCGCGGTATTAGCACAGATACGCAGTATTTT,CASSRRGISTDTQYF
TRBJ2-7,TRBV29-1,NA,NA,13,TGCAGCGTTGGCGCACAGGACTCCTACGAGCAGTACTTC,CSVGAQDSYEQYF
TRBJ2-7,TRBV29-1,NA,few,15,TGCAGCGTTGTGCCAGGGGGGTCGGGCTCCTACGAGCAGTACTTC,CSVVPGGSGSYEQYF
TRBJ2-3,TRBV9,NA,few,17,TGTGCCAGCAGCTCCCCTCTCGGAGCTAGCGTCTCAGATACGCAGTATTTT,CASSSPLGASVSDTQYF
TRBJ2-1,TRBV20-1,TRBD2,NA,14,TGCAGTGCTGTCCTCGGGGGGGCCTCCAATGAGCAGTTCTTC,CSAVLGGASNEQFF
TRBJ2-7,TRBV11-1,NA,many,12,TGTGCCAGCAGCCCCGACAACCACGAGCAGTACTTC,CASSPDNHEQYF
TRBJ2-1,TRBV20-1,NA,NA,17,TGCAGTGCTAGAGATCCCGACGCCCCGGACAGCTACAATGAGCAGTTCTTC,CSARDPDAPDSYNEQFF
TRBJ2-5,TRBV3-1,TRBD2,many,14,TGTGCCAGCAGCCCAGCGGGGTACCAAGAGACCCAGTACTTC,CASSPAGYQETQYF
TRBJ2-2,TRBV4-3,NA,many,16,TGCGCCAGCAGCCAAGTCTTCGCGGGAAGGGCCGGGGAGCTGTTTTTT,CASSQVFAGRAGELFF
TRBJ2-1,TRBV28,TRBD1,few,17,TGTGCCAGCAGTTTAATAGGACAGGGGGCGCCTTACAATGAGCAGTTCTTC,CASSLIGQGAPYNEQFF
TRBJ2-1,TRBV15,TRBD2,few,15,TGTGCCACCAGCAGTGCCGGTTCCGGGGGGAATGAGCAGTTCTTC,CATSSAGSGGNEQFF
TRBJ2-5,TRBV12-3/TRBV12-4,TRBD2,many,14,TGTGCCAGCAGTCCTGGGACTAGCTGGGAGACCCAGTACTTC,CASSPGTSWETQYF
TRBJ2-1,TRBV24-1,NA,many,14,TGTGCCACCAGTGATAATGGACCTTACAATGAGCAGTTCTTC,CATSDNGPYNEQFF